Below are 14 T cell receptor beta chains sequenced from a single sample in a study of early T cells in non-severe SARS-CoV-2 infection. TCRdb passed the 5' RACE reads through MiXCR, listing each CDR3 protein once. Of around 84,000 distinct CDR3 sequences in the sample, approximately 15% are singletons; the top ten hold roughly 7.2%. The sample comprised whole blood. These receptors originate from an adult who was a healthcare worker with PCR-confirmed SARS-CoV-2 infection or an uninfected control (not recorded which).

In this sample, this clonotype turned up many times. V usage is TRBV7-9 and J usage is TRBJ1-6; no clear D gene. CDR1 is SEHNR and CDR2 is FQNEAQ in the germline V gene (reference sequence). This CDR3 has 14 residues. V lost 1 base to trimming and J lost 7 bases, with 8 bases between them. The CDR3 reads CASSLDQYNSPLHF. The DNA for the CDR3 is TGTGCCAGCAGCTTAGACCAGTACAATTCACCCCTCCACTTT.

The chain links TRBV20-1 to TRBJ2-1; D call uncertain. The V gene lost 2 bases and the J gene lost 6 bases, with 11 bases spanning the gap. Germline V lookup: CDR1 DFQATT, CDR2 SNEGSKA (reference sequence). CDR3 length: 13 residues. The CDR3 nucleotides are TGCAGTGCTAGACCGGGCCCCTTCAATGAGCAGTTCTTC. This encodes CSARPGPFNEQFF.

The chain couples TRBV5-4 to TRBJ2-3; 12 bases fit TRBD2. The trim removed 3 bases at V and 5 bases at J, leaving 4 bases unmatched. The CDR3 is made up of 15 amino acids. Germline V CDR1 and CDR2: SGHNT, YYREEE (reference sequence). The CDR3 is CASSSLAGGGDTQYF. The CDR3 DNA is TGTGCCAGCAGCTCACTAGCGGGGGGTGGAGATACGCAGTATTTT.

This clonotype occurred many times. The rearrangement joins TRBV4-1 to TRBJ1-1; tentatively, D is TRBD1 (5 bases). Germline V gene sequence: CDR1 MGHRA, CDR2 YSYEKL. Trimming removed 0 bases at V and 1 base at J, with 9 bases between. The CDR3 extends over 15 amino acids. The CDR3 nucleotides are TGCGCCAGCAGCCAAGATCTACAGGCGAACACTGAAGCTTTCTTT. Its protein product is CASSQDLQANTEAFF.

The chain uses TRBV9 and TRBJ2-1, with 15 positions matching TRBD2. The ends lost 4 bases at V and 9 bases at J; junction bases unmatched: 8. CDR3 length: 16 residues. The germline CDR1 and CDR2 sequences are SGDLS and YYNGEE. CDR3 sequence reads: CASSPWTSGRASEQFF. In nucleotides, the CDR3 is TGTGCCAGCAGCCCCTGGACTAGCGGGAGGGCCAGTGAGCAGTTCTTC.

This sequence joins TRBV28 and TRBJ2-7; D perhaps matches TRBD2 (6 bases). V gave up 3 bases and J gave up 5 bases, with 11 bases separating them. The CDR3 spans 13 residues. From germline, CDR1 is MDHEN and CDR2 SYDVKM. CDR3 protein: CASSLGGENEQYF. In nucleotides, the CDR3 is TGTGCCAGCAGTTTGGGAGGAGAAAACGAGCAGTACTTC. Full variable domain (outside the CDR3, taken from reference TRBV28 and TRBJ2-7): DVKVTQSSRYLVKRTGEKVFLECVQDMDHENMFWYRQDPGLGLRLIYFSYDVKMKEKGDIPEGYSVSREKKERFSLILESASTNQTSMYLCASSLGGENEQYFGPGTRLTVT.

The rearrangement joins TRBV5-5 to TRBJ1-1, with D perhaps matching TRBD1 (5 bases). CDR1 and CDR2 from the germline V gene are SGHKS and YYEKEE (reference sequence). Trimming removed 0 bases at V and 11 bases at J, with 17 bases between. There are 14 residues in the CDR3. CDR3 region: CASSLAILAGVAFF. The CDR3 DNA is TGTGCCAGCAGCTTGGCCATCTTGGCGGGGGTGGCTTTCTTT.

This clonotype was counted only a few times. This rearrangement joins TRBV29-1 to TRBJ2-7, with unresolved D. Trimming removed 0 bases at V and 0 bases at J, with 9 bases between. Germline V gives CDR1 SQVTM, CDR2 ANQGSEA. The CDR3 consists of 14 residues. The CDR3 DNA reads as TGCAGCGTTGAAGACCAGAGCAGCTCCTACGAGCAGTACTTC. This translates into CSVEDQSSSYEQYF.

The rearrangement links TRBV6-1 to TRBJ1-1; TRBD1 matches at 10 bases. This CDR3 is built from 15 residues. V was pared by 6 bases and J by 4 bases, with 8 bases of the junction left unmatched. CDR1 and CDR2 from the germline V gene are MNHNS and SASEGT. This CDR3 is CASSVDRGRGTEAFF. In DNA, the CDR3 is TGTGCCAGCAGCGTCGACAGGGGGCGAGGCACTGAAGCTTTCTTT.

This clonotype appeared a few times. The chain is built from TRBV3-1 and TRBJ1-1, with no clear D. CDR1 is LGHDT, CDR2 YNNKEL, per germline (reference sequence). Trimming removed 1 base at V and 8 bases at J, with 5 bases between. CDR3 length: 11 residues. CDR3 region: CASSQGVEAFF. The CDR3 nucleotides read TGTGCCAGCAGCCAAGGGGTAGAAGCTTTCTTT.

The rearrangement links TRBV28 to TRBJ1-4; 11 bases align to TRBD1. Germline values: CDR1 MDHEN, CDR2 SYDVKM. Losses at the gene ends were 6 bases for V and 6 bases for J; bases not matched to a gene: 9. The CDR3 has 16 residues. This CDR3 reads CASRQNLGQGDEKLFF. CDR3 coding DNA: TGTGCCAGCAGACAAAACTTGGGACAGGGGGATGAAAAACTGTTTTTT.

The J gene is TRBJ2-5, the V gene TRBV12-3 or TRBV12-4; 8 bases are shared with TRBD2. V was pared by 5 bases and J by 5 bases, with 7 bases of the junction left unmatched. This CDR3 comprises 14 residues. The CDR3 DNA sequence: TGTGCCAGCAGTCCCGGGACTAGGCAGGAGACCCAGTACTTC. Amino acids: CASSPGTRQETQYF.

This clonotype was detected only a few times. The CDR3 reads CASSSKYGSGYGYTF. CDR3 DNA sequence: TGTGCCAGCAGTTCCAAATACGGGAGCGGCTATGGCTACACCTTC. V gene TRBV6-5 combines with J gene TRBJ1-2; no clear D gene. Germline-derived CDR1 and CDR2 are MNHEY and SVGAGI. The CDR3 consists of 15 residues. V gave up 4 bases and J gave up 4 bases, with 16 bases separating them.

The gene calls are TRBV3-1 and TRBJ1-1; the D gene is possibly TRBD1 (5 bases). From germline, CDR1 is LGHDT and CDR2 YNNKEL (reference sequence). V gave up 4 bases and J gave up 1 base, with 13 bases separating them. CDR3 length equals 15 residues. The DNA of the CDR3 is TGTGCCAGCAGCCGGTACCGGGACGGGAACACTGAAGCTTTCTTT. This gives the protein CASSRYRDGNTEAFF. Together with reference TRBV3-1 and TRBJ1-1, the CDR3 gives the full variable domain: DTAVSQTPKYLVTQMGNDKSIKCEQNLGHDTMYWYKQDSKKFLKIMFSYNNKELIINETVPNRFSPKSPDKAHLNLHINSLELGDSAVYFCASSRYRDGNTEAFFGQGTRLTVV.